The T cell receptor (beta chain) described here comes from a study of identical twins. TCRdb analysed the 5' RACE reads with MiXCR anew, one entry per CDR3 protein. The data hold about 470,000 distinct CDR3 sequences, with 20% to 25% observed a single time. After removal of 4 bases from V and 6 bases from J, the junction contained 3 bases not matched to a gene. This CDR3 spans 14 amino acids. Germline values: CDR1 SGHTA, CDR2 FQGNSA. This clonotype was counted between two and nine times. The data were also submitted as part of a second study, on T cells expressing NK-cell markers.

The chain is built from TRBV7-2 and TRBJ2-1; 10 bases line up with TRBD1. This receptor was taken from a woman between 18 and 29 years old in good health. Sequencing used CD4+ T cells sorted from blood. The CDR3 DNA reads as TGTGCCAGCAGCTATCGGACAGGGGGCAATGAGCAGTTCTTC. It specifies CASSYRTGGNEQFF.